This TCR beta chain derives from a study of CD8 T cells in Susac syndrome. An input of roughly 0.5 to 1 ug of RNA was subjected to reverse transcription using random hexamers. TCRdb called the immunoSEQ multiplex PCR reads again in MiXCR, with one record for every CDR3 protein. This repertoire shows about 300,000 distinct CDR3 sequences, roughly 85% found once; its top ten account for around 0.2%. V shed 6 bases and J 2 bases; nucleotides not matched to a gene: 2. Germline V lookup: CDR1 SNHLY, CDR2 FYNNEI. This CDR3 is 14 amino acids long. Sequenced sample: CD8+ T cells from PBMCs. This sequence originates from a human donor with multiple sclerosis. The chain joins TRBV2 to TRBJ1-4; 8 positions match TRBD1. Here the CDR3 reads CASRQGGTNEKLFF. CDR3 in DNA: TGTGCCAGCAGACAGGGGGGCACTAATGAAAAACTGTTTTTT.